This T cell receptor beta chain was profiled in a study of blood T cell repertoires in COVID-19. For the study at large: Nucleic acid was either cDNA or gDNA, and it came from T cells, B-cell-depleted T cells, or PBMCs.

V was trimmed by 2 bases and J by 4 bases, leaving 9 bases between them. This CDR3 has 14 amino acids. The germline V gene encodes CDR1 MDHEN and CDR2 SYDVKM. Clones were sequenced by immunoSEQ multiplex PCR, and TCRdb holds only the in-frame ones, with some missing. This sample has around 310,000 clones, with around nine tenths found just once. The sample taken for sequencing was PBMCs or T cells enriched from blood (not recorded which). The chain couples TRBV28 to TRBJ1-5; the D gene is possibly TRBD1 (5 bases). The TCR originated in a man in his thirties or forties who had recovered from COVID-19. CDR3 loop: CASSLGGANQPQHF. CDR3 coding DNA: TGTGCCAGCAGTTTAGGTGGGGCAAATCAGCCCCAGCATTTT.